This T cell receptor (beta chain) was recovered during a study of cytomegalovirus exposure and HLA in healthy donors (dated by TCRdb to 2016 to 2017). For context, the study as a whole: In an earlier analysis of several hundred of the donors, approximately 260 Gb of sequence data and 90 million to 130 million unique TCR beta sequences from about 179 million T cells were reported. Approximately 300 gigabases of sequencing data and around 85 million unique TCR sequences made up an early release that covered under 750 HLA-typed donors. The genetic ancestry cluster associated with self-reported Caucasian donors included 81% of the roughly 380 genotyped donors. The study aimed to test whether signatures of past pathogen exposure could be identified by cataloging public T cell receptors. Using immunosequencing, the study profiled T cell repertoires from fewer than 850 subjects and related those repertoires to cytomegalovirus serostatus. A separate validation cohort of over 95 different subjects was used in addition to the roughly 620-subject first cohort. To predict cytomegalovirus infection status, the study brought together high-throughput TCR immunosequencing, statistical association of individual TCRs with disease status, and machine learning. In a later analysis, previously published TCR beta repertoires from 666 donors were re-analyzed and high-resolution HLA genotyping was added so that TCR occurrence patterns could be studied. In the later analysis, no new phenotypic data were used to find candidate immune exposures; instead, reliance was placed on TCR beta sequences and their occurrence across donors. An earlier analysis of around 640 of the donors used high-throughput TCR beta sequencing to judge whether each TCR beta V gene segment behaved as functional or pseudogenic. Donor age, sex, ethnicity and CMV serostatus were compiled alongside the repertoire data. A later genetic analysis took genome-wide SNP genotypes for about 65% of the 666 donors and used that subset as a discovery cohort. All discovery cohort repertoires had been generated using a single sequencing platform. HLA typing included class I and class II loci at four-digit resolution. The number of typed donors differed by locus: roughly 620-640 for A, B, C, DRB1 and DQB1; some 500 for DQA1; 600 to 610 for DPA1; and around 490 for DPB1. Four to six DR-DQ haplotypes were handled as single units for association and clustering, since linkage in the cohort was strong. On average, around 240,000 unique TCR beta nucleotide sequences were sequenced per donor among about 400 genotyped donors of the cohort, with roughly 18% of those sequences being non-productive. General conclusions and limits of the study: A group of highly shared sequence variants was considered likely to be a technical artifact of the sequencing pipeline. Compared with the roughly 700-donor mean, donors in an Asian-associated ancestry cluster had fewer N-insertions in productive TCRs, according to a later genetic analysis. In a later analysis, TCR association rates were found to vary across HLA loci, with the most associated TCRs seen for DRB1 alleles and the fewest for HLA-C alleles. A later analysis reported that several top co-occurrence clusters appeared linked to parvovirus B19, influenza, CMV and Epstein-Barr virus. A total of 150 to 200 TCR beta chains were listed by the study as associated with cytomegalovirus. Most TCR sequences were observed very rarely across donors, whereas some public TCRs were present in many individuals. The classifier was reported to diagnose cytomegalovirus status with high specificity and sensitivity in both the original cohort and the validation cohort. Over 15 rarely observed V segments, including chromosome 9 orphons, were excluded from the earlier analysis of some 590 of the donors because counts were too low. The cohort was sequenced for TCR beta chains only, and without alpha or paired-chain data the features that could be detected were limited. A further reported finding was that TCR beta sequences accurately predicted the HLA-A and HLA-B alleles for most subjects in the first cohort. V-gene and J-gene trimming of TCR beta chains was associated with a missense DCLRE1C variant in a later genetic analysis, and the association was replicated in an independent cohort. Because HLA typing was missing for some donors at each locus, association tests included only the typed subset. The 87-base-pair reads could not distinguish some IMGT-functional V segments, including TRBV6-2 and TRBV6-3, so those segments were excluded. A later analysis associated about 17,000 TCR beta sequences with specific HLA alleles at a false discovery rate of 0.05. It was suggested by the authors that the approach could potentially be generalized to other disease states and immunological phenotypes. A later analysis found that HLA-associated TCR beta chains were more clonally expanded and had lower generation probabilities than equally common non-associated chains. In vitro tests confirmed that a few of the cytomegalovirus-associated TCR beta chains recognize cytomegalovirus antigens. When HLA alleles, especially DR and DQ, strongly co-occurred, attributing TCR associations to individual alleles was difficult. Sequencing depth was assumed to be roughly uniform across donors in the presence/absence analyses, though that assumption may not hold. An earlier analysis of around 500 of the donors showed that most TCR beta V segments appeared in productive rearrangements either about 87% or about 30% of the time, which broadly matched IMGT annotations. Linkage disequilibrium might explain the correlated functional status among segregating V segments, but an unknown experimental factor could not be ruled out. A later analysis found that most CMV-associated TCR beta chains appeared HLA-restricted, with HLA associations seemingly driven largely by CMV exposure. CMV serostatus was the only immune exposure information available for the cohort.

Libraries were built with the immunoSEQ multiplex PCR assay. For the multiplex PCR, a mixture combining 60 forward primers for TCR Vbeta segments and 13 reverse primers for TCR Jbeta segments was used. A multiplex PCR assay on genomic DNA amplified the CDR3 region of rearranged TCR beta genes. The amplified TCR beta libraries were sequenced on the Illumina HiSeq System as 87-base-pair reads. Under the source paper's analysis protocol: A later analysis counted about 80 million unique TCR beta chains across the 500 to 850 repertoires, and roughly 9.9 million of these chains were shared by at least two donors. A nearest-neighbor algorithm error-corrected the raw reads and collapsed the reads into unique sequences, merging closely related sequences to remove PCR and sequencing errors. CDR3 sequences were aligned to IMGT reference sequences to assign V, D and J gene segments. For a sequence to be retained, at least a six-nucleotide match to both a V gene segment and a J gene segment was required. Rearrangements were called productive when the CDR3 lacked stop codons and stayed in frame with V and J; all others were non-productive. CDR3 was defined according to IMGT convention as the region running from the second conserved V-encoded cysteine to the conserved J-encoded phenylalanine. The earlier analysis of about 590 of the donors excluded sequences that lacked an unambiguous match to a single V gene segment. In an earlier analysis of roughly 500 of the donors, V segments were called functional above 56.7% productive rearrangements and were called segregating when the between-donor standard deviation exceeded 5%. A statistical classification framework was built for diagnosing cytomegalovirus status from the catalog of TCR beta chain sequences. A later analysis assigned V and J genes by comparing TCR nucleotide sequences with IMGT/GENE-DB human TR gene sequences. In a later analysis, CDR3 sequences and most-parsimonious VDJ recombination scenarios were assigned using the TCRdist pipeline. In a later analysis, every TCR beta chain was defined by the combination of its CDR3 amino acid sequence and its V-gene family, and reads without a unique V-gene family were dropped. A later analysis removed over 500 highly shared, low-generation-probability nucleotide sequences to deal with suspected cross-contamination and a sequencing artifact. A later analysis calculated a clonal expansion index for each public chain from normalized within-repertoire ranks of inferred template counts. A later analysis computed generation probabilities with a VDJ recombination model fitted to out-of-frame rearrangements, and checked the results against IGoR. In a later analysis, hypergeometric tests were used to score TCR-TCR, TCR-HLA and TCR-CMV co-occurrence, with a repertoire-size bias correction applied to TCR pairs. A later analysis estimated false discovery rates by permuting HLA or CMV assignments 20 times. A later analysis grouped co-occurring TCRs with DBSCAN, adding TCRdist sequence similarity when clustering within HLA-allele-positive subsets. Repertoires with fewer than 30,000 or more than 120,000 public chains, plus five repertoires with anomalous nucleotide sharing, were excluded from co-occurrence clustering. This is the immuneACCESS table as TCRdb keeps it, with only in-frame sequences that have V and J called. A part of the clones is gone; compared with another copy, unresolved V genes explain less than half, and the rest is unexplained. That table supplies the V and J calls and clone size; D and trimming were determined from the DNA. This sample's table carries over 120,000 clones. The ten most abundant clones make up approximately 1% of the sample.

In total, 630 or so healthy bone marrow donors made up the cohort. All cohort members were sampled while nominally healthy, although unrecorded immune exposures were likely present. The donor was CMV seronegative and belonged to the group of under 400 seronegative cohort members. Every donor gave a peripheral blood sample, and the peripheral blood mononuclear cells from that sample were used for TCR beta sequencing. The Qiagen DNeasy Blood Extraction Kit was used to extract genomic DNA from the blood cell samples. Taken from cysteine to phenylalanine, the CDR3 has 17 residues. Of all the DNA, just the CDR3 is kept, 51 bases in frame from base 1. CDR1 LNHDA and CDR2 SQIVND are derived from the germline V gene (reference sequence). A distance of 21 bases separates the germline ends of V and J, which lose 4 bases and 5 bases respectively. Notes on this clone: The clone's antigen remains unknown.

The source of this sequence is a male donor in good health and CMV-seronegative. What was sequenced was PBMCs. The V and J genes are TRBV19 and TRBJ1-5; confidence is insufficient to name the D gene. The CDR3 sequence is CASSTTPGRAGDQPQHF. The DNA sequence is given as TGTGCCAGTAGTACCACCCCCGGGAGGGCCGGGGATCAGCCCCAGCATTTT.